This T cell receptor (beta chain) was retrieved from a study of blood T cell repertoires in COVID-19. Overall study context: Acute and convalescent COVID-19 samples came from the United States, Italy and Spain.

Trimming removed 1 base from V and 3 bases from J; junction bases left unmatched: 4. Per germline, CDR1 LNHNV and CDR2 YYDKDF (reference sequence). The CDR3 consists of 16 residues. This clone was seen just once. Original data processing: Reference gene primer amplification in the assay estimated nucleated cell counts. The repertoire was sequenced with immunoSEQ multiplex PCR; TCRdb's copy has only in-frame clones and lacks some. The V and J calls and clone size are taken from that table; D and trimming were inferred from the DNA. This sample yields about 100,000 clones, of which 75% to 90% are seen a single time; approximately 7.2% belongs to the top ten.

This rearrangement joins TRBV15 to TRBJ2-1; 9 bases align to TRBD2. Sequenced: peripheral blood. This TCR came from a man aged 55 to 70 with acute or convalescent COVID-19. The CDR3 protein is CATSRATSGGYNEQFF. CDR3 nucleotides: TGTGCCACCAGCAGAGCGACTAGCGGAGGCTACAATGAGCAGTTCTTC.